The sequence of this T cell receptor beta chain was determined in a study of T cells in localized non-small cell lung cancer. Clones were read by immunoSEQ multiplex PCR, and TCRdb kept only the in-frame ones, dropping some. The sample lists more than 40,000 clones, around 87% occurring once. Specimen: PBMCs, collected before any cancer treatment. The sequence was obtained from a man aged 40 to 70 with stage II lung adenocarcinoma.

The CDR3 DNA reads TGTGCCAGTAGCCGACAGGTCTCTGGAAACACCATATATTTT. Amino acids: CASSRQVSGNTIYF. This chain uses TRBV19 with TRBJ1-3; tentatively, D is TRBD1 (6 bases). V was clipped by 6 bases and J by 0 bases, with 9 bases between them. Germline lookup yields CDR1 LNHDA and CDR2 SQIVND (reference sequence). The length of the CDR3 is 14 residues.